These T cell receptor beta chains were read from a single sample in a study of blood T cell repertoires in COVID-19. Produced via immunoSEQ multiplex PCR; TCRdb's table is partial and in-frame only. The profile shows approximately 270,000 clones, more than 70% of them singletons. Sequencing was done on a sample of peripheral blood. These receptors were obtained from a woman in her 30s with COVID-19, enrolled during active disease. CDR3s include the opening cysteine and the closing phenylalanine or tryptophan. The order of the fields is V gene, CDR3 length, D gene, clone size, J gene, CDR3 protein, CDR3 DNA. D genes are given only for firm matches. Clone size, where shown, is once, few, many, or a class for clones that have expanded.

>TRBV6-2/TRBV6-3|15|TRBD2|.|TRBJ2-1
CASSSERELYNEQFF
TGTGCCAGCAGTTCTGAGCGGGAGCTCTACAATGAGCAGTTCTTC
>TRBV2|18|TRBD2|.|TRBJ2-3
CASSEVLMSGGALDTQYF
TGTGCCAGCAGTGAAGTGTTAATGAGCGGGGGGGCTTTAGATACGCAGTATTTT
>TRBV7-2|14|.|.|TRBJ1-1
CASSGYRANTEAFF
TGTGCCAGCAGCGGATACAGGGCGAACACTGAAGCTTTCTTT
>TRBV28|14|TRBD2|.|TRBJ2-1
CASRWGGSYNEQFF
TGTGCCAGCAGGTGGGGGGGATCCTACAATGAGCAGTTCTTC
>TRBV5-6|15|TRBD2|.|TRBJ2-2
CASSLPGLAYGELFF
TGTGCCAGCAGCTTACCGGGACTAGCGTACGGGGAGCTGTTTTTT
>TRBV19|20|TRBD1|.|TRBJ1-6
CASSIDLRGQGFYYNSPLHF
TGTGCCAGTAGTATAGATCTGCGCGGACAGGGGTTTTATTATAATTCACCCCTCCACTTT
>TRBV5-1|13|.|once|TRBJ1-2
CASQGNRDYGYTF
TGCGCCAGTCAGGGGAACAGGGACTATGGCTACACCTTC
>TRBV2|14|.|.|TRBJ2-2
CASSSQGRTGELFF
TGTGCCAGCAGTTCCCAGGGGAGAACCGGGGAGCTGTTTTTT
>TRBV11-2|14|.|.|TRBJ2-7
CASSYGGALYEQYF
TGTGCCAGCAGCTACGGCGGGGCCCTCTACGAGCAGTACTTC
>TRBV5-6|15|TRBD1|.|TRBJ1-1
CASSLTGTGVSEAFF
TGTGCCAGCAGCTTGACGGGGACAGGGGTCTCTGAAGCTTTTTTT
>TRBV11-3|13|.|.|TRBJ2-3
CASSQASTDTQYF
TGTGCCAGCAGCCAAGCTAGCACAGATACGCAGTATTTT
>TRBV4-3|16|.|.|TRBJ2-2
CASSQDEGQYTGELFF
TGCGCCAGCAGCCAAGATGAGGGACAATACACCGGGGAGCTGTTTTTT
>TRBV6-5|15|.|.|TRBJ2-7
CASSYSLEGFSEQYF
TGTGCCAGCAGTTACTCCCTAGAGGGTTTCAGCGAGCAGTACTTC
>TRBV5-1|15|TRBD1|.|TRBJ2-1
CASSLGQGADNEQFF
TGCGCCAGCAGCTTGGGACAGGGGGCCGACAATGAGCAGTTCTTC
>TRBV5-1|16|TRBD1|.|TRBJ1-1
CASSLGDRGFDTEAFF
TGCGCCAGCAGCTTGGGGGACAGGGGTTTCGACACTGAAGCTTTCTTT
>TRBV7-8|15|TRBD1|.|TRBJ1-1
CASSSGQGASTEAFF
TGTGCCAGCAGCTCAGGACAGGGGGCCAGCACTGAAGCTTTCTTT
>TRBV9|16|.|.|TRBJ2-3
CASSVGEGQEGDTQYF
TGTGCCAGCAGCGTAGGGGAAGGGCAAGAGGGAGATACGCAGTATTTT
>TRBV30|13|.|.|TRBJ1-2
CAWSARGGDGYTF
TGTGCCTGGAGTGCTCGGGGAGGGGATGGCTACACCTTC
>TRBV19|14|.|.|TRBJ2-7
CASSPSTEVYEQYF
TGTGCCAGTAGTCCATCTACGGAGGTCTACGAGCAGTACTTC
>TRBV6-6|15|TRBD1|.|TRBJ2-3
CASRPPQGTPDTQYF
TGTGCCAGCAGACCGCCACAGGGGACGCCAGATACGCAGTATTTT
>TRBV2|14|.|.|TRBJ1-2
CASSENEGVNGYTF
TGTGCCAGCAGTGAAAATGAGGGGGTGAATGGCTACACCTTC
>TRBV3-1/TRBV3-2|18|TRBD1|.|TRBJ2-7
CASSHATGVSPGRSAQYF
TGTGCCAGCAGCCATGCGACAGGGGTATCCCCAGGCCGGAGTGCGCAGTACTTC
>TRBV4-1|20|TRBD2|.|TRBJ2-3
CASSQLGLAGGPESGDTQYF
TGCGCCAGCAGCCAACTAGGACTAGCGGGGGGGCCTGAGAGCGGAGATACGCAGTATTTT
>TRBV6-5|12|.|.|TRBJ1-1
CASSYEGAEAFF
TGTGCCAGCAGTTACGAGGGGGCTGAAGCTTTCTTT
>TRBV5-1|14|.|.|TRBJ1-2
CASSPRTANYGYTF
TGCGCCAGCAGCCCGCGGACAGCTAACTATGGCTACACCTTC
>TRBV29-1|12|TRBD1|.|TRBJ1-5
CSVGDRDQPQHF
TGCAGCGTCGGCGACAGGGACCAGCCCCAGCATTTT
>TRBV18|16|TRBD2|.|TRBJ2-1
CASSPFGGGNYNEQFF
TGTGCCAGCTCACCGTTCGGCGGGGGAAACTACAATGAGCAGTTCTTC
>TRBV5-1|19|TRBD2|.|TRBJ2-5
CASSLAGSASGGTQETQYF
TGCGCCAGCAGCTTGGCCGGGTCGGCTAGCGGGGGGACCCAAGAGACCCAGTACTTC
>TRBV10-3|17|.|.|TRBJ1-1
CAISESVLGVGNTEAFF
TGTGCCATCAGTGAGTCGGTGTTAGGGGTAGGGAACACTGAAGCTTTCTTT
>TRBV11-3|18|TRBD2|.|TRBJ2-3
CASSDRTSGMGATDTQYF
TGTGCCAGCAGCGACCGGACTAGCGGGATGGGGGCAACAGATACGCAGTATTTT
>TRBV19|14|.|.|TRBJ1-2
CASEWSERNYGYTF
TGTGCCTCGGAGTGGAGCGAGCGTAACTATGGCTACACCTTC
>TRBV6-6|16|TRBD1|.|TRBJ2-1
CAIRGTGDQAYNEQFF
TGTGCCATCAGGGGGACAGGGGACCAAGCATACAATGAGCAGTTCTTC
>TRBV28|16|TRBD1|.|TRBJ1-3
CASSKDTGGAVSTIYF
TGTGCCAGCAGTAAAGATACAGGGGGCGCAGTGTCCACCATATATTTT
>TRBV5-5|12|TRBD2|.|TRBJ2-1
CATGGGGDEQFF
TGTGCCACGGGGGGTGGCGGGGATGAGCAGTTCTTC
>TRBV2|14|TRBD1|.|TRBJ2-7
CASSGRDSTYEQYF
TGTGCCAGCAGTGGCCGGGACAGTACCTACGAGCAGTACTTC
>TRBV7-9|13|.|.|TRBJ1-6
CASSWGDNSPLHF
TGTGCCAGCAGCTGGGGGGATAATTCACCCCTCCACTTT
>TRBV6-5|14|.|.|TRBJ2-3
CASSYSRSTDTQYF
TGTGCCAGCAGTTACTCTCGGTCCACAGATACGCAGTATTTT
>TRBV7-9|17|.|.|TRBJ2-1
CASSLEAYGANYNEQFF
TGTGCCAGCAGCTTAGAAGCGTATGGGGCAAATTACAATGAGCAGTTCTTC
>TRBV11-3|15|.|.|TRBJ2-5
CASSFFTGTPETQYF
TGTGCCAGCAGCTTTTTCACAGGGACCCCCGAGACCCAGTACTTC
>TRBV5-3|9|.|.|TRBJ1-3
CAGRNTIYF
TGTGCCGGCAGAAACACCATATATTTT
>TRBV9|15|TRBD1|.|TRBJ1-2
CASSPGGQGGPGYTF
TGTGCCAGCAGCCCCGGAGGGCAGGGGGGCCCGGGCTACACCTTC
>TRBV6-2/TRBV6-3|15|.|.|TRBJ2-1
CASSYSPYSYNEQFF
TGTGCCAGCAGTTACTCACCATACAGCTACAATGAGCAGTTCTTC
>TRBV4-3|14|TRBD2|.|TRBJ2-1
CASSPGLAGYTQFF
TGCGCCAGCAGCCCGGGACTAGCGGGGTATACCCAGTTCTTC
>TRBV6-5|14|TRBD1|.|TRBJ2-7
CASSLTGISYEQYF
TGTGCCAGCAGTCTGACAGGGATCTCCTACGAGCAGTACTTC
>TRBV28|19|.|.|TRBJ2-3
CASSLLVVGRSTPTDTQYF
TGTGCCAGCAGTTTATTGGTGGTAGGGAGGTCTACACCGACAGATACGCAGTATTTT
>TRBV18|16|.|few|TRBJ2-2
CASSPPVQGGTGELFF
TGTGCCAGCTCACCACCAGTTCAGGGTGGTACCGGGGAGCTGTTTTTT
>TRBV28|15|TRBD2|once|TRBJ2-1
CASSLFRGSYNEQFF
TGTGCCAGCAGTTTATTCCGCGGGAGCTACAATGAGCAGTTCTTC
>TRBV10-3|15|TRBD1|.|TRBJ2-2
CAISEFLQGTGELFF
TGTGCCATCAGTGAGTTCTTACAGGGGACCGGGGAGCTGTTTTTT
>TRBV5-1|14|.|.|TRBJ2-1
CASSLVTSYNEQFF
TGCGCCAGCAGCTTGGTTACTAGCTACAATGAGCAGTTCTTC